This T cell receptor (beta chain) derives from a study of blood T cell repertoires in COVID-19. Study background: There were acute and convalescent COVID-19 samples, and they came from the United States, Italy and Spain.

Seattle patients were enrolled during active infection and followed longitudinally. The CDR3 sequence is 13 residues long. The V gene's germline CDR1 is MDHEN and CDR2 SYDVKM. The germline V and J ends were trimmed by 8 bases and 1 base, with 10 bases remaining between them. Original methodology: Reference gene primer amplification yielded estimated nucleated cell counts. Profiled with immunoSEQ multiplex PCR; TCRdb holds only in-frame clones, not every one. The DNA was the basis for D and trimming; V, J and clone size are from that table. This table holds 450,000 or so clones, around 89% found once. Material: peripheral blood. This chain joins TRBV28 and TRBJ2-3; D is unclear. The clonotype was recovered from a woman in her 40s with COVID-19, enrolled during active disease. The CDR3 DNA sequence: TGTGCCAGCTTTTCTTCTCGCACAGATACGCAGTATTTT. Translated: CASFSSRTDTQYF.